The T cell receptor (beta chain) under discussion was sequenced for a study of T-cell reconstitution after alpha-beta-depleted transplantation in children (dated by TCRdb to the mid-2010s). As for the study more broadly: The study quantitatively tracked T-cell immune reconstitution after TCRalphabeta/CD19-depleted allogeneic hematopoietic cell transplantation in children using TCR repertoire profiling. General study outcomes and caveats: Over subsequent months, a decline in hyperexpanded clone frequencies was noted, and after one year, T-cell counts and TCRbeta diversity were mostly ascribed to newly produced T cells. In some patients, the high TCRbeta diversity seen at day 60 was put down to recipient T cells and intrathymic progenitors that had survived conditioning. The apparently early alphabetaT-cell count recovery about two months after transplant was reportedly dependent on only several hundred rapidly expanded clones derived from non-depleted graft cells.

The library was made by PCR. The run used an Illumina HiSeq 2500. Molecular barcoding was employed in the preparation of TCR libraries, with unique molecular identifiers being used to normalize TCRbeta repertoire quantification. TCRdb cleaned the public reads at Q25 with fastp, built clones with MiXCR and kept in-frame beta chains. Entries that share a CDR3 protein sequence are merged under the most common genes and DNA. Present in this sample are 250,000 to 350,000 distinct CDR3 sequences, around 25% of which were seen just once. Of the sample, 10% to 11% falls within the top ten clones. Reading the label with the study, this specimen's treatment or condition is: allogeneic hematopoietic cell transplantation with graft depleted of TCRalphabeta T cells and CD19 B cells. Transplant recipients were children who received TCRalphabeta/CD19-depleted allogeneic hematopoietic cell grafts. V is reduced by 5 bases and J by 3 bases, leaving a spacing of 19 bases between them. The germline V gene encodes CDR1 SGHVS and CDR2 FNYEAQ. The CDR3, cysteine through phenylalanine, is 17 amino acids long. The DNA shown is the 51-base CDR3, in frame from base 1.

Remarks on this clonotype: Its binding antigen is unknown. Base quality data are lacking; no much larger clone is found one base away.

The sequence was obtained from a male patient under 18 who had a stem cell transplant for acute lymphoblastic leukemia, so the T cells may come from the graft donor. The starting material was PBMCs, mostly from graft donor cells, obtained 180 days after TCRalphabeta/CD19-depleted stem cell transplant. Recombination connected TRBV7-6 to TRBJ2-2; possibly the D gene is TRBD1, per 6 matching bases. The CDR3 reads as follows: CASSTPVGEGDTGELFF. The bases are TGTGCCAGCAGCACTCCGGTGGGCGAGGGGGACACCGGGGAGCTGTTTTTT.